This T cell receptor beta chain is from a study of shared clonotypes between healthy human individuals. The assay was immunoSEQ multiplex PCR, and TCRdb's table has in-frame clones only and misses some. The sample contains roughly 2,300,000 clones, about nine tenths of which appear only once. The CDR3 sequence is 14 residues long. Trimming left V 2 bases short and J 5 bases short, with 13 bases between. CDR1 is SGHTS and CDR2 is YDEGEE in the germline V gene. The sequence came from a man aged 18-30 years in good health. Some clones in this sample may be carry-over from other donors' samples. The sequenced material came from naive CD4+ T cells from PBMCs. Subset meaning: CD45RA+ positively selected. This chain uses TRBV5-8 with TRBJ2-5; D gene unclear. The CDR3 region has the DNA TGTGCCAGCAGCTTCGAGCAAGGTTCTGAGACCCAGTACTTC. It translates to CASSFEQGSETQYF.